This T cell receptor (beta chain) was found in a study of graft-versus-host responses after intestinal transplantation. Overall study context: Recipients obtained multivisceral, liver-intestinal, or isolated intestinal transplants.

With respect to this clone: As yet, its antigen is unknown.

Data came from immunoSEQ multiplex PCR; TCRdb stores just in-frame clones and leaves some out. In the table there are 96,000 or so clones, 90% to 95% of which are singletons. V gave up 6 bases and J gave up 5 bases; unmatched junction bases: 10. The CDR3 sequence is 15 residues long. Germline loops: CDR1 ENHRY, CDR2 SYGVKD. The chain recombines TRBV10-3 with TRBJ1-2, with TRBD1 matching 9 bases. The source of this sequence is a human donor who received an intestinal transplant. The specimen comprised unstimulated CD4+ T cells sorted from spleen or lymph node cells, sampled before intestinal transplant. This CDR3 is CAISRRETGGYGYTF. The DNA for the CDR3 is TGTGCCATCAGCCGCCGTGAGACAGGGGGATATGGCTACACCTTC.